This TCR beta chain emerged from a study of cytomegalovirus exposure and HLA in healthy donors. Researchers ran the PCR with 60 Vbeta and 13 Jbeta primers. Measured with immunoSEQ multiplex PCR; TCRdb has only the in-frame clones, and not every one. The table records 150,000 to 190,000 clones, around 80% of them present only once. There are 13 residues in the CDR3. Trimming removed 3 bases from V and 8 bases from J, with 11 bases in between. Germline V CDR1 and CDR2: SGHDT, YYEEEE. The genes are TRBV5-6 and TRBJ1-4, with unresolved D. The sequenced sample was PBMCs. The TCR sequence derives from a man aged 18-30 years in good health and CMV-seronegative. DNA for the CDR3: TGTGCCAGCAGCTCCGCCCTGGGCGAAAAACTGTTTTTT. This sequence encodes CASSSALGEKLFF.